The next 3 T cell receptor beta chains were all read from a single sample in a study of T cells in localized non-small cell lung cancer. Libraries were prepared by immunoSEQ multiplex PCR; TCRdb keeps only in-frame clonotypes and omits some of them. Among tens of thousands of clones listed, 90% to 95% were seen once. The source was peripheral blood, collected before any cancer treatment. The receptors were gathered from a female donor at least 60 years old with stage I lung adenocarcinoma.

About this clone: Within the sample, other DNA sequences also encode this same CDR3. The chain carries TRBV5-8 and TRBJ2-1; no firm D call. The germline gives CDR1 SGHTS, CDR2 YDEGEE. CDR3 length: 11 amino acids. Trimming stripped 0 bases from V and 8 bases from J, with 3 bases between. CDR3 sequence reads: CASSLVDEQFF. In DNA form, the CDR3 reads TGTGCCAGCAGCTTGGTGGATGAGCAGTTCTTC.

The V and J genes are TRBV28 and TRBJ2-3, with 7 bases matching TRBD2. Germline-derived CDR1 and CDR2 are MDHEN and SYDVKM. The length of the CDR3 is 11 residues. The V gene end was trimmed by 2 bases and the J gene end by 11 bases; junction bases not matched to a gene: 1. CDR3 loop: CASSLASGQYF. The CDR3 nucleotides read TGTGCCAGCAGTTTAGCTAGCGGGCAGTATTTT.

V usage is TRBV6-6 and J usage is TRBJ2-7, with D tentatively TRBD1 (6 bases). Germline CDR1 is MNHNY and CDR2 is SVGAGI (reference sequence). This CDR3 has 14 residues. Trimming took 6 bases from V and 1 from J, leaving 13 bases between them. In nucleotides, the CDR3 is TGTGCCAGCAGCTCCCGAAGGGGGTCCTACGAGCAGTACTTC. Protein sequence: CASSSRRGSYEQYF.